Below are 27 T cell receptor beta chains sequenced from a single sample in a study of blood T cells in healthy people across ages. The second PCR ran about 6 to 11 cycles with a sample-barcoded 5' primer and J-beta primers. TCRdb re-analysed the 5' RACE reads in MiXCR, keeping a single row per CDR3 protein. Of approximately 1,700,000 distinct CDR3 sequences listed, 35% to 50% were seen once; the top ten hold more than 20%. Sequenced material: blood. These receptors were collected from a human donor in good health.

V and J are TRBV18 and TRBJ1-1; no definite D call. Germline assignment: CDR1 KGHSH and CDR2 LQKENI. This CDR3 comprises 17 residues. Trimming shortened V by 3 bases and J by 0 bases, and 17 bases separated the two germline ends. The CDR3 here is CASSPRQQPQMNTEAFF. Here the CDR3 DNA reads TGTGCCAGCTCACCTAGGCAACAGCCCCAGATGAACACTGAAGCTTTCTTT.

This clonotype has ten or more counts. V and J are TRBV29-1 and TRBJ2-1; 10 bases are shared with TRBD1. The germline V gene encodes CDR1 SQVTM and CDR2 ANQGSEA. The CDR3 spans 14 residues. The trim removed 4 bases at V and 8 bases at J, leaving 8 bases unmatched. CDR3 loop: CSVVGTGAGDEQFF. The CDR3 DNA sequence: TGCAGCGTTGTAGGGACAGGGGCTGGGGATGAGCAGTTCTTC.

This clonotype showed up just a few times. The chain's CDR3 is CASSQEQPPGLAGAWEGTDTQYF. As DNA, the CDR3 is TGTGCCAGCAGCCAAGAACAACCCCCGGGACTAGCGGGGGCGTGGGAAGGCACAGATACGCAGTATTTT. The chain employs TRBV14 and TRBJ2-3; TRBD2 aligns across 14 bases. CDR3 length equals 23 residues. J gave up 1 base and V 0 bases, and 18 bases lay outside the gene matches. CDR1 and CDR2 (germline): SGHDN, FVKESK.

This clonotype was seen a handful of times. The J gene is TRBJ2-7, the V gene TRBV12-3 or TRBV12-4; 7 nucleotides line up with TRBD1. With V trimmed by 6 bases and J by 6 bases, 11 bases remained unmatched. CDR3 length: 14 amino acids. The chain's CDR3 is CASSPSDRSAEQYF. The CDR3 coding sequence is TGTGCCAGCAGCCCGTCGGACAGGTCCGCCGAGCAGTACTTC.

The chain has TRBV7-9 and TRBJ1-2; TRBD1 matches at 8 bases. CDR3 length: 15 amino acids. Trimming removed 5 bases from V and 4 bases from J; junction bases left unmatched: 9. Per germline, CDR1 SEHNR and CDR2 FQNEAQ (reference sequence). As DNA, the CDR3 is TGTGCCAGCAGCGCCCGGACAGGGTTTCCCTATGGCTACACCTTC. As protein: CASSARTGFPYGYTF.

This clonotype was observed a few times. The chain has TRBV7-2 and TRBJ1-5; D gene uncertain. CDR1 and CDR2 (germline): SGHTA, FQGNSA. This CDR3 region has 14 residues. V was shortened by 5 bases and J by 5 bases, with 13 bases between the two germline ends. CDR3 bases: TGTGCCAGCAGCCCCATCGCCGGGGATCAGCCCCAGCATTTT. It is translated as CASSPIAGDQPQHF.

Only a few counts were recorded for this clonotype. The chain has TRBV10-3 and TRBJ2-1, with TRBD1 matching 8 bases. Trimming took 10 bases from V and 6 from J; bases not matched to a gene: 17. Germline CDR1 is ENHRY and CDR2 is SYGVKD. This CDR3 is 16 amino acids long. CDR3 sequence reads: CATKPGQVPFFNEQFF. As DNA, the CDR3 is TGTGCCACTAAACCGGGACAGGTTCCCTTTTTCAATGAGCAGTTCTTC.

The sample holds a few counts of this clonotype. Written as DNA, the CDR3 is TGTGCCAGCAGCTCACAGGGGGCTCGAAACGAGCAGTACTTC. Encoded protein: CASSSQGARNEQYF. The chain is built from TRBV7-2 and TRBJ2-7; 9 bases are a match to TRBD1. This CDR3 contains 14 residues. Germline loops: CDR1 SGHTA, CDR2 FQGNSA. V dropped 4 bases and J dropped 5; count of bases not matched to a gene: 6.

CDR3 bases: TGTGCCAGCAGCTTAGTACGGGGGGCCCAGGAGACCCAGTACTTC. Amino acids: CASSLVRGAQETQYF. This chain links TRBV7-8 with TRBJ2-5; TRBD2 might be the D (7 bases). V was pared by 1 base and J by 5 bases, with 14 bases between. CDR1 and CDR2 (germline): SGHVS, FQNEAQ. This CDR3 contains 15 residues.

CDR3 residues: CASSLHPVMQYF. CDR3 sequence (DNA): TGTGCCAGCAGTTTACACCCGGTAATGCAGTACTTC. V usage is TRBV12-3 or TRBV12-4 and J usage is TRBJ2-5; D remains unclear. With 2 bases removed from V and 11 bases from J, the gap between germline ends came to 12 bases. The CDR3 runs to 12 residues.

This clonotype was counted between two and nine times. V usage is TRBV29-1 and J usage is TRBJ1-4, with D hard to call. Germline lookup yields CDR1 SQVTM and CDR2 ANQGSEA. The CDR3 contains 10 residues. The V gene lost 6 bases and the J gene lost 3 bases, with 2 bases spanning the gap. CDR3 coding DNA: TGCAGCGTCGCTAATGAAAAACTGTTTTTT. Its protein product is CSVANEKLFF.

This chain joins TRBV5-1 and TRBJ2-1; 9 bases agree with TRBD2. The CDR3 covers 18 residues. Germline CDR1 is SGHRS and CDR2 is YFSETQ. V lost 2 bases, J lost 2 bases, and 11 bases stayed unmatched. The CDR3 here is CASSLRKAGGLPYNEQFF. CDR3 nucleotide sequence: TGCGCCAGCAGCTTACGGAAAGCGGGAGGCCTCCCCTACAATGAGCAGTTCTTC.

As concerns this clonotype: A much larger clone is a single base away; this may be a read error. J is TRBJ1-1 and V is TRBV27, with D maybe TRBD1 (5 bases). CDR1 is MNHEY and CDR2 is SMNVEV in the germline V gene (reference sequence). CDR3 length equals 15 residues. The V gene lost 7 bases and the J gene lost 0 bases, with 15 bases spanning the gap. The CDR3 DNA sequence: TGTGCCAGCAATTTGGGGGACCCTATGAACACTGAAGCTTTCTTT. Its translation is CASNLGDPMNTEAFF.

The rearrangement uses TRBV27 and TRBJ1-1, with D possibly TRBD1 on 6 matching bases. Trimming pared 3 bases from V and 0 bases from J, leaving 11 bases between. CDR1 and CDR2 from the germline V gene are MNHEY and SMNVEV (reference sequence). The CDR3 contains 15 residues. CDR3 loop: CASSFGGALNTEAFF. The DNA of the CDR3 is TGTGCCAGCAGTTTTGGGGGGGCTTTGAACACTGAAGCTTTCTTT.

The V call is TRBV19, the J call TRBJ2-5; 9 bases match TRBD1. Germline assignment: CDR1 LNHDA and CDR2 SQIVND (reference sequence). The V and J ends lost 9 bases and 0 bases, in that order; junction bases with no gene match: 23. The CDR3 covers 20 residues. The CDR3 sequence: CASSFTPPGQGTIYQETQYF. In nucleotides, the CDR3 is TGTGCCAGCAGTTTTACGCCTCCGGGACAGGGCACCATATACCAAGAGACCCAGTACTTC.

The V and J genes are TRBV5-1 and TRBJ2-3; D gene ambiguous. Trimming cost V 4 bases and J 2 bases, with 8 bases left between them. CDR3 length equals 13 residues. Germline CDR1 and CDR2: SGHRS and YFSETQ. CDR3 nucleotide sequence: TGCGCCAGCAGCACAATTAACACAGATACGCAGTATTTT. This translates into CASSTINTDTQYF. Full variable domain (outside the CDR3, taken from reference TRBV5-1 and TRBJ2-3): KAGVTQTPRYLIKTRGQQVTLSCSPISGHRSVSWYQQTPGQGLQFLFEYFSETQRNKGNFPGRFSGRQFSNSRSEMNVSTLELGDSALYLCASSTINTDTQYFGPGTRLTVL.

This clonotype was counted between two and nine times. The gene calls are TRBV9 and TRBJ2-3; no clear D gene. The CDR3 is made up of 16 amino acids. The germline V gene has CDR1 SGDLS and CDR2 YYNGEE. Trimming removed 1 base at V and 0 bases at J, with 12 bases between. The DNA for the CDR3 is TGTGCCAGCAGCGTATCCCCGACCCCAAGCACAGATACGCAGTATTTT. Translation: CASSVSPTPSTDTQYF.

This clonotype showed up just a few times. This chain links TRBV15 with TRBJ2-5; a possible D gene is TRBD1 (6 bases). V was clipped by 5 bases and J by 1 base, with 11 bases between them. CDR1 and CDR2 (germline): LNHNV, YYDKDF (reference sequence). The CDR3 sequence is 14 residues long. DNA for the CDR3: TGTGCCACCAGCGCGTGGACAGCCCAAGAGACCCAGTACTTC. Protein product: CATSAWTAQETQYF.

This clonotype was found once. The chain links TRBV4-3 to TRBJ2-2, with D perhaps matching TRBD2 (6 bases). V was clipped by 0 bases and J by 3 bases, with 14 bases between them. Germline V gene sequence: CDR1 LGHNA, CDR2 YSLEER. The length of the CDR3 is 17 residues. CDR3 nucleotides: TGCGCCAGCAGCCAAGATTTAGCGGACCTTCACACCGGGGAGCTGTTTTTT. Residues: CASSQDLADLHTGELFF.

The V call is TRBV5-4, the J call TRBJ1-2; D is uncertain. The CDR3 is made up of 15 amino acids. From germline, CDR1 is SGHNT and CDR2 YYREEE (reference sequence). V dropped 4 bases and J dropped 3 bases, with 16 bases sitting between them. The CDR3 nucleotides are TGTGCCAGCAGCCTCTCGACCGCTGTGGACTATGGCTACACCTTC. It is translated as CASSLSTAVDYGYTF.

A single count supports this clonotype. The V and J genes are TRBV12-3 or TRBV12-4 and TRBJ2-2, with 9 bases aligning to TRBD1. V shed 4 bases and J 4 bases; nucleotides not matched to a gene: 4. The CDR3 runs to 15 residues. CDR3 sequence (DNA): TGTGCCAGCAGTTCGGAGGACAGGGGCACCGGGGAGCTGTTTTTT. Its protein is CASSSEDRGTGELFF.

The chain combines TRBV6-2 or TRBV6-3 with TRBJ1-5; tentatively, D is TRBD1 (5 bases). With 5 bases removed from V and 0 bases from J, the gap between germline ends came to 17 bases. Germline CDR1 and CDR2: MNHEY and SVGEGT. The CDR3 is 17 amino acids. The chain's CDR3 is CASSTPDTTISNQPQHF. DNA of the CDR3: TGTGCCAGCAGTACCCCGGACACCACCATTAGCAATCAGCCCCAGCATTTT.

The gene calls are TRBV20-1 and TRBJ2-5; 9 bases are shared with TRBD2. The V gene end was trimmed by 7 bases and the J gene end by 0 bases; junction bases not matched to a gene: 6. Germline V gene sequence: CDR1 DFQATT, CDR2 SNEGSKA (reference sequence). The CDR3 loop spans 14 amino acids. The CDR3 bases are TGCAGTGTTGGAGCGGGGGGATACCAAGAGACCCAGTACTTC. Amino acid sequence: CSVGAGGYQETQYF.

The J gene is TRBJ2-5, the V gene TRBV29-1; D not certain. The CDR3 loop spans 12 amino acids. Germline V gene data show CDR1 as SQVTM and CDR2 as ANQGSEA. The V gene lost 2 bases and the J gene lost 9 bases, with 13 bases spanning the gap. CDR3 amino acids: CSVELGVEPQYF. In nucleotides, the CDR3 is TGCAGCGTTGAATTGGGTGTGGAGCCCCAGTACTTC.

The chain links TRBV18 to TRBJ2-7; 7 nucleotides align to TRBD1. Germline V gene data show CDR1 as KGHSH and CDR2 as LQKENI. The J segment lost 6 bases and the V segment lost 5 bases, leaving 16 bases of the junction unmatched. The length of the CDR3 is 16 residues. This CDR3 is CASSGEVGTVPFEQYF. For the CDR3, the DNA is TGTGCCAGCTCAGGGGAAGTCGGGACAGTCCCTTTCGAGCAGTACTTC.

The chain recombines TRBV7-2 with TRBJ2-5, with TRBD1 matching over 9 bases. The J segment lost 1 base and the V segment lost 5 bases, leaving 11 bases of the junction unmatched. This CDR3 is 17 amino acids long. The germline CDR1 and CDR2 sequences are SGHTA and FQGNSA. The CDR3: CASSAPPGQGGQETQYF. The CDR3 nucleotides are TGTGCCAGCAGCGCCCCTCCGGGACAGGGAGGCCAAGAGACCCAGTACTTC.

This clonotype showed up just a few times. The J gene is TRBJ1-2, the V gene TRBV12-3 or TRBV12-4; no definite D call. This CDR3 has 13 residues. The ends were cut back, 3 bases at V and 4 bases at J, with 9 bases in the middle. The CDR3 DNA reads TGTGCCAGCAGTTTGTCCAGAGTCTATGGCTACACCTTC. This sequence encodes CASSLSRVYGYTF.